Listed here are 15 T cell receptor beta chains from one sample, sequenced in a study of CD39 and CD103 CD8 tumor-infiltrating T cells. Profiled with immunoSEQ multiplex PCR; TCRdb holds only in-frame clones, not every one. The profile covers roughly 2,900 clones, with 83% appearing a single time and roughly 21% taken by the ten largest. The sequenced material came from CD39- CD103- CD8+ T cells sorted from the tumor. Subset defined: CD103-CD39- double-negative CD45RA- CD8 T cells. All receptors derive from a human donor with head and neck squamous cell carcinoma.

This clone was observed once. The chain couples TRBV4-1 to TRBJ2-7; D possibly corresponds to TRBD2 (5 bases). Deletions cut 1 base from V and 2 bases from J, with 12 bases between. The V gene's germline CDR1 is MGHRA and CDR2 YSYEKL. The CDR3 has 15 amino acids. The CDR3 DNA reads as TGCGCCAGCAGCCAAGGGGCTGAGGGAACCTACGAGCAGTACTTC. Protein sequence: CASSQGAEGTYEQYF.

The V call is TRBV6-4, the J call TRBJ2-1, with 10 bases identical to TRBD2. V was clipped by 0 bases and J by 9 bases; unmatched bases: 5. Germline CDR1 and CDR2: MRHNA and SNTAGT. The CDR3 sequence is 15 residues long. The CDR3 DNA is TGTGCCAGCAGTGACTCTGTAGCGGGGGGATCTGAGCAGTTCTTC. Protein sequence: CASSDSVAGGSEQFF.

This chain joins TRBV4-2 and TRBJ2-1, with 9 positions matching TRBD1. After removal of 0 bases from V and 6 bases from J, the junction contained 6 bases not matched to a gene. This CDR3 is built from 16 residues. The germline gives CDR1 LGHNA, CDR2 YNFKEQ. The CDR3 loop reads CASSQDEGQGSNEQFF. The CDR3 DNA sequence: TGTGCCAGCAGCCAAGATGAGGGACAGGGCAGCAATGAGCAGTTCTTC.

The chain carries TRBV5-1 and TRBJ2-7; 8 nucleotides agree with TRBD1. CDR3 length equals 15 residues. CDR1 SGHRS and CDR2 YFSETQ come from the germline V gene. The ends lost 0 bases at V and 3 bases at J; junction bases unmatched: 5. The CDR3 DNA reads as TGCGCCAGCAGCTTGGCCATGGGACAGGACTACGAGCAGTACTTC. This translates into CASSLAMGQDYEQYF.

The chain combines TRBV10-3 with TRBJ2-6; 9 bases align to TRBD1. This CDR3 region has 18 residues. The germline V gene has CDR1 ENHRY and CDR2 SYGVKD. The V segment lost 3 bases and the J segment 0 bases; nucleotides outside the gene matches: 6. In DNA form, the CDR3 reads TGTGCCATCAGTGACTTCGGGACAGGGAACTCTGGGGCCAACGTCCTGACTTTC. Its translation: CAISDFGTGNSGANVLTF.

V usage is TRBV7-9 and J usage is TRBJ2-7; D might be TRBD1 (5 bases). Trimming stripped 1 base from V and 1 base from J, with 11 bases between. The CDR3 contains 15 residues. The germline gives CDR1 SEHNR, CDR2 FQNEAQ (reference sequence). CDR3 region: CASSLETAGSYEQYF. DNA of the CDR3: TGTGCCAGCAGCTTAGAGACAGCTGGTTCCTACGAGCAGTACTTC.

The chain couples TRBV30 to TRBJ1-1; D may be TRBD1 (5 bases). This CDR3 contains 12 residues. Germline-derived CDR1 and CDR2 are GTSNPN and SVGIG (reference sequence). Trimming removed 5 bases at V and 2 bases at J, with 9 bases between. The CDR3 nucleotides read TGTGCCTGGGACAGCCTCAACACTGAAGCTTTCTTT. Encoded protein: CAWDSLNTEAFF. Full variable domain (missing parts from reference TRBV30 and TRBJ1-1): SQTIHQWPATLVQPVGSPLSLECTVEGTSNPNLYWYRQAAGRGLQLLFYSVGIGQISSEVPQNLSASRPQDRQFILSSKKLLLSDSGFYLCAWDSLNTEAFFGQGTRLTVV.

The chain is built from TRBV28 and TRBJ2-2, with 10 bases matching TRBD1. Germline CDR1 is MDHEN and CDR2 is SYDVKM. This CDR3 has 17 residues. Losses at the gene ends were 5 bases for V and 5 bases for J; bases not matched to a gene: 11. Here the CDR3 DNA reads TGTGCCAGCAGTACCTCGGGACAGGGGTTCGGAACCGGGGAGCTGTTTTTT. Its translation: CASSTSGQGFGTGELFF.

V gene TRBV6-1 combines with J gene TRBJ2-7; TRBD1 agrees at 10 bases. CDR1 and CDR2 from the germline V gene are MNHNS and SASEGT. This CDR3 is built from 15 residues. Germline trimming cut 4 bases from V and 1 base from J; bases unmatched to any gene: 4. As DNA, the CDR3 is TGTGCCAGCAGTGCCTGGACAGGGGGATCCTACGAGCAGTACTTC. Protein: CASSAWTGGSYEQYF.

The chain couples TRBV7-6 to TRBJ2-3; the match to TRBD1 covers 10 bases. This CDR3 is 18 amino acids long. Unmatched junction bases numbered 7, after V lost 0 bases and J lost 1 base. The germline V gene has CDR1 SGHVS and CDR2 FNYEAQ. Written as DNA, the CDR3 is TGTGCCAGCAGCTTAGCTGAGACAGGGGGCGCCGGCACAGATACGCAGTATTTT. Residues: CASSLAETGGAGTDTQYF.

With regard to this clone: No conserved phenylalanine or tryptophan ends this CDR3, so it is likely a read error. This rearrangement joins TRBV11-2 to TRBJ1-2, with D tentatively TRBD1 (6 bases). The V gene lost 0 bases and the J gene lost 3 bases, with 8 bases spanning the gap. CDR3 size: 14 residues. The germline V gene has CDR1 SGHAT and CDR2 FQNNGV. CDR3: CASSLEAGDYGYTL. The CDR3 DNA follows: TGTGCCAGCAGCTTAGAAGCAGGGGACTATGGCTACACCCTC.

The chain carries TRBV4-1 and TRBJ2-3, with 8 nucleotides matching TRBD1. J gave up 3 bases and V 0 bases, and 8 bases lay outside the gene matches. Looked up from germline, CDR1 is MGHRA and CDR2 is YSYEKL. The CDR3 is 17 amino acids. The CDR3 DNA reads as TGCGCCAGCAGCCAAGATCGGACAGGGAGGCTTACAGATACGCAGTATTTT. It translates to CASSQDRTGRLTDTQYF.

The J gene is TRBJ2-1, the V gene TRBV6-5; TRBD2 matches 8 bases. Germline V lookup: CDR1 MNHEY, CDR2 SVGAGI. This CDR3 comprises 16 residues. V shed 0 bases, J shed 7 bases, and the junction held 8 bases outside the gene matches. In DNA form, the CDR3 reads TGTGCCAGCAGTTACTCGGTGGCGGGGGGACCGAATGAGCAGTTCTTC. This sequence encodes CASSYSVAGGPNEQFF.

This chain joins TRBV30 and TRBJ2-7; 8 bases are shared with TRBD2. V shed 5 bases, J shed 5 bases, and the junction held 8 bases outside the gene matches. In germline, CDR1 is GTSNPN, CDR2 SVGIG (reference sequence). The CDR3 totals 13 residues. CDR3 residues: CAWSLGGADEQYF. CDR3 DNA: TGTGCCTGGTCCCTCGGGGGGGCAGACGAGCAGTACTTC.

The chain joins TRBV19 to TRBJ2-3; 14 bases map to TRBD2. V was clipped by 6 bases and J by 3 bases; unmatched bases: 2. CDR3 length equals 15 residues. Per the germline V gene, CDR1 is LNHDA and CDR2 is SQIVND (reference sequence). In DNA, the CDR3 is TGTGCCAGTAGCCGGACTAGCGGGGGGACAGATACGCAGTATTTT. It encodes CASSRTSGGTDTQYF. Based on the CDR3 plus reference TRBV19 and TRBJ2-3, the full variable domain is DGGITQSPKYLFRKEGQNVTLSCEQNLNHDAMYWYRQDPGQGLRLIYYSQIVNDFQKGDIAEGYSVSREKKESFPLTVTSAQKNPTAFYLCASSRTSGGTDTQYFGPGTRLTVL.